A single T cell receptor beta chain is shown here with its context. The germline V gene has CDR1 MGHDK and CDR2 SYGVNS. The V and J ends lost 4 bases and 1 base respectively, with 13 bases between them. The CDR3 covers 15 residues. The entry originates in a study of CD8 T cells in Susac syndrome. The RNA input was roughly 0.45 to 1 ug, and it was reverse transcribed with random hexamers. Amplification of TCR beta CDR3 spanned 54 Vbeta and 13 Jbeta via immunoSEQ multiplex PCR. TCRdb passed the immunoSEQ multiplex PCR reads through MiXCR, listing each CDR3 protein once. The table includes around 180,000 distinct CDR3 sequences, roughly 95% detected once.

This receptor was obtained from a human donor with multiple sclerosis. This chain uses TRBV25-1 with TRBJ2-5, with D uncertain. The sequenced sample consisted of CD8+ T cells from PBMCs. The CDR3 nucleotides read TGTGCCAGCAGTGGCCCGGAAGGCGTCCAAGAGACCCAGTACTTC. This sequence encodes CASSGPEGVQETQYF.